This T cell receptor beta chain was found in a study of CD8 T cells in ankylosing spondylitis. TCRdb independently ran MiXCR on the 5' RACE reads; one entry per CDR3 protein. The sample comprises 250,000 to 400,000 distinct CDR3 sequences, 11% of which are singletons, and roughly 9.5% rests with the top ten. Study-wide points: As reported, disease-linked clones showed significant enrichment in matched ankylosing spondylitis synovial fluid. Researchers report that disease-linked clones proved CD8+ and relatively rare in peripheral blood.

In germline, CDR1 is SGHRS, CDR2 YFSETQ. V dropped 4 bases and J dropped 5 bases, with 5 bases sitting between them. This CDR3 has 11 residues. This clonotype was recorded at least ten times. Antigen unknown. Sequencing used blood, either unsorted or a sorted T cell fraction (not recorded which). This TCR was sampled from a female donor with ankylosing spondylitis or in good health (not recorded which). This rearrangement joins TRBV5-1 to TRBJ2-3, with D uncertain. The CDR3, as DNA: TGCGCCAGCAGCCGCGAAGATACGCAGTATTTT. Its translation: CASSREDTQYF.